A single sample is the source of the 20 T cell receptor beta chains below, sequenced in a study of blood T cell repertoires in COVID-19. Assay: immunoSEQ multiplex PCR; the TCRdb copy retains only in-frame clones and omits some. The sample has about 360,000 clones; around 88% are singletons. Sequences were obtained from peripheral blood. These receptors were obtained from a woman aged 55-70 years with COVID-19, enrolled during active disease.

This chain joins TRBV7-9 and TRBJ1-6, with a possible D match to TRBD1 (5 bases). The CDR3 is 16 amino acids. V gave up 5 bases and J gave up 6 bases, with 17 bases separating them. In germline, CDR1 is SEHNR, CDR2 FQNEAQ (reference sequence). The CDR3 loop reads CASSEFPGLSNSPLHF. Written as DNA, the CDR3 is TGTGCCAGCAGCGAATTTCCGGGACTGAGTAATTCACCCCTCCACTTT.

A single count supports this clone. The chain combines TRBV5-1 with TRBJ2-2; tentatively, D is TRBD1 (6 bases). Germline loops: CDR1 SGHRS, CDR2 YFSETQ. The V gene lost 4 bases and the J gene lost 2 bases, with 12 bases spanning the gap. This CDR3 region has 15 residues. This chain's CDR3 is CASSTTGINTGELFF. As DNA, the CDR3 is TGCGCCAGCAGCACAACAGGGATCAACACCGGGGAGCTGTTTTTT.

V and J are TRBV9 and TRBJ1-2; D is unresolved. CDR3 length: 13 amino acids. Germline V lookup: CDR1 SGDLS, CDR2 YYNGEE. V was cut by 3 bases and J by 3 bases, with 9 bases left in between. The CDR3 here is CASSGQKDYGYTF. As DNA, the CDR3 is TGTGCCAGCAGCGGGCAGAAAGACTATGGCTACACCTTC.

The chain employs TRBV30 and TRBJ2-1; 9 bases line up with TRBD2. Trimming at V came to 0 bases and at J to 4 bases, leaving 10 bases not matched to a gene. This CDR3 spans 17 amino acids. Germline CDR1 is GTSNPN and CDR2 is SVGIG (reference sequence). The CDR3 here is CAWSVRRGGLLYNEQFF. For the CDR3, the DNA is TGTGCCTGGAGTGTACGGCGGGGGGGCCTCCTTTACAATGAGCAGTTCTTC.

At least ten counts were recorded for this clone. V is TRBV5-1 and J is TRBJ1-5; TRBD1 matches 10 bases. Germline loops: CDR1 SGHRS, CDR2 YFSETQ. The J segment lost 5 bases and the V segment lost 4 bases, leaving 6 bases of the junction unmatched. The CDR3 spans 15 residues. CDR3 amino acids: CASSPGGQGHQPQHF. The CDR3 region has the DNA TGCGCCAGCAGCCCGGGGGGACAGGGGCATCAGCCCCAGCATTTT.

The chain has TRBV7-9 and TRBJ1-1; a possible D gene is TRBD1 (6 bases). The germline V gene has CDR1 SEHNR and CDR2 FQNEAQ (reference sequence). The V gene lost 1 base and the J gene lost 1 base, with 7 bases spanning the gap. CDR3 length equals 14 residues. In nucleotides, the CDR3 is TGTGCCAGCAGCTTAGGAGGGGGGAACACTGAAGCTTTCTTT. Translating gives CASSLGGGNTEAFF.

The CDR3 spells CASAGGVNQPQHF. The CDR3 DNA reads TGTGCCTCAGCGGGGGGCGTGAATCAGCCCCAGCATTTT. The rearrangement links TRBV19 to TRBJ1-5; TRBD1 is a possible D gene (6 bases). Trimming took off 11 bases at V and 4 bases at J, with 15 bases between the two ends. Germline values: CDR1 LNHDA, CDR2 SQIVND (reference sequence). The CDR3 spans 13 residues.

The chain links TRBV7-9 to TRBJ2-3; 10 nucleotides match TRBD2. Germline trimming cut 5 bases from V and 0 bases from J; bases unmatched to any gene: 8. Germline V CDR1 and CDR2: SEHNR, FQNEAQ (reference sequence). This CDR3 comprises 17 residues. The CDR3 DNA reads TGTGCCAGCAGCCACAGCGGGGGGGGCTCTAGCACAGATACGCAGTATTTT. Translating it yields CASSHSGGGSSTDTQYF.

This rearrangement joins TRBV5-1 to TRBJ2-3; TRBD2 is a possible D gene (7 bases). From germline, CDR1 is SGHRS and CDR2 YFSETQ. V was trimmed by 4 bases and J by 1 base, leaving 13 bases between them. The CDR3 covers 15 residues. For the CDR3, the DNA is TGCGCCAGCAGCATGACGGGGGGCGGCACAGATACGCAGTATTTT. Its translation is CASSMTGGGTDTQYF.

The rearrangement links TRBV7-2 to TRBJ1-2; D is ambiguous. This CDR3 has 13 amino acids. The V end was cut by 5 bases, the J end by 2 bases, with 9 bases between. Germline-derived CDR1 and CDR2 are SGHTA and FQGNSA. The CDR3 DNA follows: TGTGCCAGCAGCCCTTTCAGAAACTATGGCTACACCTTC. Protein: CASSPFRNYGYTF.

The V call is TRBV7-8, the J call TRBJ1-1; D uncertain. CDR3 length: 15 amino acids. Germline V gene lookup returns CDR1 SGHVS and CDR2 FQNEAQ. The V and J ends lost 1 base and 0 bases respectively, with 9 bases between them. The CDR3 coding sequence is TGTGCCAGCAGCTTAGGTGCGGCAGTGAACACTGAAGCTTTCTTT. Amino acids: CASSLGAAVNTEAFF.

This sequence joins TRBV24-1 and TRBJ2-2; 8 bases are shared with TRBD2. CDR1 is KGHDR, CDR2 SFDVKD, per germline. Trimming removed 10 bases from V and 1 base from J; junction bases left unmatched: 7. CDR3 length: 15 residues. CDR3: CATSTGGLNTGELFF. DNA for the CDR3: TGTGCCACTTCCACGGGGGGGTTGAACACCGGGGAGCTGTTTTTT.

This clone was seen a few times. CDR3 loop: CASSPSGVGGYTF. CDR3 in DNA: TGTGCCAGCAGCCCCTCGGGGGTGGGCGGCTACACCTTC. The V gene is TRBV5-4, the J gene TRBJ1-2; tentative D call: TRBD1 (5 bases). V lost 4 bases and J 8 bases, leaving 15 bases between the germline ends. The CDR3 extends over 13 amino acids. Germline V gene lookup returns CDR1 SGHNT and CDR2 YYREEE (reference sequence).

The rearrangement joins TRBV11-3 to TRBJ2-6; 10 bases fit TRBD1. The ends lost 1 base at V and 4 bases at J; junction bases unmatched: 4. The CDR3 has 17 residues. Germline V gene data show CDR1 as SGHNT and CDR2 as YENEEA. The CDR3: CASSLGTGGEGANVLTF. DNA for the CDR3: TGTGCCAGCAGCTTAGGGACAGGGGGTGAGGGGGCCAACGTCCTGACTTTC.

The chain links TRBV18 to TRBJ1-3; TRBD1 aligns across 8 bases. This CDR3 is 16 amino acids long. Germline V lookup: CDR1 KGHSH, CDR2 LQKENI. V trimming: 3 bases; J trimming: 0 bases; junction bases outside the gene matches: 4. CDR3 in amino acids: CASSPGQGSSGNTIYF. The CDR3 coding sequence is TGTGCCAGCTCACCTGGACAGGGCAGCTCTGGAAACACCATATATTTT.

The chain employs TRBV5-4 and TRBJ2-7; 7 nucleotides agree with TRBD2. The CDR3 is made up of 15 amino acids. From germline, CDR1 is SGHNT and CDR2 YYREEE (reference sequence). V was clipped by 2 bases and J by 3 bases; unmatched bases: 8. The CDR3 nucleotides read TGTGCCAGCAGCTTTCCCGGGAGCGGGGTCTACGAGCAGTACTTC. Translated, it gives CASSFPGSGVYEQYF.

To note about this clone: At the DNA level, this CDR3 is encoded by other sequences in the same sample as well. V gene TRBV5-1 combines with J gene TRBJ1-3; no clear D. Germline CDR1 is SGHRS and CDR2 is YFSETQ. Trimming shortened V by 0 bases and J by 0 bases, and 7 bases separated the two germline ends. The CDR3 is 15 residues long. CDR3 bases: TGCGCCAGCAGCTTGGCCCCCGTCTCTGGAAACACCATATATTTT. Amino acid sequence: CASSLAPVSGNTIYF.

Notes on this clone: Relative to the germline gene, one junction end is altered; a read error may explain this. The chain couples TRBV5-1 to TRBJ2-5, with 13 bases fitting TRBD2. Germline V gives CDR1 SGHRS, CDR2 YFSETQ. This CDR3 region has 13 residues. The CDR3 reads CASSSGLAGTQYF. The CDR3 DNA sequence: TGCGCCAGCAGCTCGGGACTAGCGGGGACCCAATACTTC.

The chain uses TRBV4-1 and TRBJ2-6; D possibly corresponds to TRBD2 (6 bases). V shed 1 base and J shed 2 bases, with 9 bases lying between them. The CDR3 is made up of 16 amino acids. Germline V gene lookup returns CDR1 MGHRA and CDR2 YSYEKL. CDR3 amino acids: CASSQVGGAGANVLTF. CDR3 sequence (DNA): TGCGCCAGCAGCCAAGTTGGCGGGGCTGGGGCCAACGTCCTGACTTTC.

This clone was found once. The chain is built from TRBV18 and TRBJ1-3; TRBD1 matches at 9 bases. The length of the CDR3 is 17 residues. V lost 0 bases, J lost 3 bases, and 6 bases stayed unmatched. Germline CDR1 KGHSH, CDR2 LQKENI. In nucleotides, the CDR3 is TGTGCCAGCTCACCACCCAGGACAGGGGAAATTGGAAACACCATATATTTT. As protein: CASSPPRTGEIGNTIYF.